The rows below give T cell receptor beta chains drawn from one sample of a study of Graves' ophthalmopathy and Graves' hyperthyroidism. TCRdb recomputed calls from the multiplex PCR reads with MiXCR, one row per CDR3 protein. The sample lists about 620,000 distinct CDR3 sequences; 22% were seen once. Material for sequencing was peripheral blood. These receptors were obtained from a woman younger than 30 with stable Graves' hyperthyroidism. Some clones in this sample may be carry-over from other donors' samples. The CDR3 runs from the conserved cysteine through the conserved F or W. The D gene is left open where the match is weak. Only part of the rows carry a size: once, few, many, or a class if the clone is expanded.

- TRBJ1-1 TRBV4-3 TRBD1 TGCGCCAGCAGCCAAGCTTGGCAGGGGGCTATGAACACTGAAGCTTTCTTT CASSQAWQGAMNTEAFF
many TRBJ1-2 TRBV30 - TGTGCCTGGAGTGTACCTCACAGGCTAACGGAGCTTTATGGCTACACCTTC CAWSVPHRLTELYGYTF
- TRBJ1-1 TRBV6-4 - TGTGCCAGCACCAAGGGCAGAAACACTGAAGCTTTCTTT CASTKGRNTEAFF
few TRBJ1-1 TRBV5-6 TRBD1 TGTGCCAGCAGCCAACAGGGGCGATCCACTGAAGCTTTCTTT CASSQQGRSTEAFF
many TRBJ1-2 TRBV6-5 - TGTGCCAGCAGTTTCAGTTCCGGGACGAACAACTATGGCTACACCTTC CASSFSSGTNNYGYTF
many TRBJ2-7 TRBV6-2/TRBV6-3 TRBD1 TGTGCCAGCACGATGGACAGGGGGTCCTACGAGCAGTACTTC CASTMDRGSYEQYF
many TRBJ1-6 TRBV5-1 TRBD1 TGCGCCAGCAGCGGGGGACAGGTTTATAATTCACCCCTCCACTTT CASSGGQVYNSPLHF
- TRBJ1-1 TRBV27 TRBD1 TGTGCCAGCAGTTCATTACAGGGGACTAACACTGAAGCTTTCTTT CASSSLQGTNTEAFF
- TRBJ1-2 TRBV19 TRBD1 TGTGCCAGTACCGCGACAGGGAACTATGGCTACACCTTC CASTATGNYGYTF
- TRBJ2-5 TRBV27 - TGTGCCAGCAGTGAGGAGATCCAAGAGACCCAGTACTTC CASSEEIQETQYF
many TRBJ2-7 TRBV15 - TGTGCCACCAGCTCAGGGACTGGCATGTACGAGCAGTACTTC CATSSGTGMYEQYF
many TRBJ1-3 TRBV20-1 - TGCAGTGCTAGAGTTTCGGGGAGAAACACCATATATTTT CSARVSGRNTIYF
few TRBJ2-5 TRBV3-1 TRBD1 TGTGCCAGCAGCTCCGGGGCAGGGGGTATAGAGACCCAGTACTTC CASSSGAGGIETQYF
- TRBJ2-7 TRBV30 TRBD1 TGTGCCTGGAGGACAGGGGAACGGGGACAGTACTTC CAWRTGERGQYF
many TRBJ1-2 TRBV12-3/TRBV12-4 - TGTGCCAGCAGAGAGGGGATCTATGGCTACACCTTC CASREGIYGYTF
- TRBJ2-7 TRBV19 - TGTGCCAGTAGTATCCCCAGCTACGAGCAGTACTTC CASSIPSYEQYF
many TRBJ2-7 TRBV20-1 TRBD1 TGCAGTGCTGATGGACAGGCTTACTACGAGAAGTACTTC CSADGQAYYEKYF
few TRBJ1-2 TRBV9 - TGTGCCAGCAGCGTAGATAACGGGTATACAGGCTACACCTTC CASSVDNGYTGYTF
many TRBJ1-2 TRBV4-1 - TGCGCCAGCAGCCAAGACGCGGGGCATGGCTACACCTTC CASSQDAGHGYTF
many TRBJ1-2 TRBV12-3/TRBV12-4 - TGTGCCAGCAGATCAACCTCAGGGAGGGACTATGGCTACACCTTC CASRSTSGRDYGYTF
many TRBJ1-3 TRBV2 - TGTGCCAGCGAGAGGGGGTACTCTGGAAACACCATATATTTT CASERGYSGNTIYF
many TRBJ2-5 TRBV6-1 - TGTGCCAGCAGTGAGAAGACCCAGTACTTC CASSEKTQYF
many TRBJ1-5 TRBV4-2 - TGTGCCAGCAGCCAAGATCAGGGAGCACCGGGGCCCCAGCATTTT CASSQDQGAPGPQHF
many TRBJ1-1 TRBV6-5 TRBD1 TGTGCCAGCAGTTACCGACAGGGGGTAGGGAACACTGAAGCTTTCTTT CASSYRQGVGNTEAFF
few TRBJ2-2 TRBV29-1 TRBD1 TGCAGCGTGGACTTTCTGGGGACAGGGGGGAACACCGGGGAGCTGTTTTTT CSVDFLGTGGNTGELFF
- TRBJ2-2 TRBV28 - TGTGCCAGCAGTTCCCCCTTTGGGAACACCGGGGAGCTGTTTTTT CASSSPFGNTGELFF
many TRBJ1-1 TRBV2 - TGTGCCAGCATTGTGACAGTGGGTAACACTGAAGCTTTCTTT CASIVTVGNTEAFF
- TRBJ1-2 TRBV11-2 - TGTGCCAGCAGCTTAGAGACTGGAGTCTATGGCTACACCTTC CASSLETGVYGYTF
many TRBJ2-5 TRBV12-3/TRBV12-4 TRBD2 TGTGCCAGCAGCGCAAGCGGGGTAAAAGAGACCCAGTACTTC CASSASGVKETQYF
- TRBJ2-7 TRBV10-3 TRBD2 TGTGCCACCAGGGCGCGGGAGGTTAGCGAGCAGTACTTC CATRAREVSEQYF
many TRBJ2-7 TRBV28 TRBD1 TGTGCCAGCAAAGACAGGGAGGAGCAGTACTTC CASKDREEQYF
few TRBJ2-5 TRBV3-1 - TGTGCCAGCAGCCAAGTAATAGACACCACCCAAGAGACCCAGTACTTC CASSQVIDTTQETQYF
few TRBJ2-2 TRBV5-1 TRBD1 TGCGCCAGCAGCTCCCAGGGACAGGGGGCGGTGGAGCTGTTTTTT CASSSQGQGAVELFF
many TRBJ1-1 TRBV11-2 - TGTGCCAGCAGCACGGACGGGACTGAAGCTTTCTTT CASSTDGTEAFF